This entry lists 27 T cell receptor beta chains sequenced from one sample in a study of Ad26.COV2.S vaccination and SARS-CoV-2 variants. Documented treatment: around 19 received Ad26.COV2.S at low or high dose, single or two shots; 5 received placebo; per-sample allocation not given. Collection of samples fell on day 63 after the first vaccine or placebo injection. TCRdb's copy holds only in-frame clones and misses some; the assay was immunoSEQ multiplex PCR. Altogether about 400,000 clones are present, approximately 90% being singletons, with the ten largest covering roughly 3%. The material sequenced was peripheral blood, taken in a trial of Ad26.COV2.S vaccine versus placebo. All receptors derive from a person between 18 and 65 years old who received the Ad26.COV2.S COVID-19 vaccine or a placebo.

This clone was observed a few times. The gene calls are TRBV10-3 and TRBJ1-5; no reliable D call. Trimming removed 4 bases at V and 5 bases at J, with 9 bases between. CDR1 is ENHRY and CDR2 is SYGVKD in the germline V gene. The length of the CDR3 is 13 residues. CDR3 coding DNA: TGTGCCATCAGTGGAGGGATCGATCAGCCCCAGCATTTT. Its protein is CAISGGIDQPQHF.

The rearrangement joins TRBV10-2 to TRBJ2-1, with TRBD2 matching over 10 bases. With 7 bases clipped from V and 8 bases from J, the junction kept 8 bases outside the gene matches. Per germline, CDR1 WSHSY and CDR2 SAAADI. The CDR3 is 14 amino acids. The CDR3 here is CASTSSGGQYEQFF. CDR3 bases: TGCGCCAGCACGTCTAGCGGGGGACAGTATGAGCAGTTCTTC.

The chain employs TRBV3-1 (or the pseudogene TRBV3-2) and TRBJ2-3; TRBD2 matches 7 bases. The CDR3 is 17 residues long. V lost 0 bases to trimming and J lost 5 bases; unmatched junction nucleotides: 11. The germline V gene encodes CDR1 LGHDT and CDR2 YNNKEL (reference sequence). CDR3 nucleotide sequence: TGTGCCAGCAGCCAAGAGGCGGGGGTGGCAGAAGGAGATACGCAGTATTTT. Its translation is CASSQEAGVAEGDTQYF.

CDR3 protein: CARTGGTNTGELFF. DNA for the CDR3: TGTGCCCGTACGGGGGGGACGAACACCGGGGAGCTGTTTTTT. The chain uses TRBV7-9 and TRBJ2-2; 8 nucleotides match TRBD2. This CDR3 is 14 amino acids long. Per germline, CDR1 SEHNR and CDR2 FQNEAQ (reference sequence). Unmatched junction bases numbered 5, after V lost 11 bases and J lost 0 bases.

The chain couples TRBV19 to TRBJ1-2, with D tentatively TRBD1 (6 bases). Germline lookup yields CDR1 LNHDA and CDR2 SQIVND (reference sequence). Trimming stripped 10 bases from V and 4 bases from J, with 19 bases between. The CDR3 is made up of 14 amino acids. The CDR3 DNA reads TGTGCCACCAGGCGGGGGGGCGGCGTCTATGGCTACACCTTC. It yields the protein CATRRGGGVYGYTF.

This rearrangement joins TRBV11-1 to TRBJ2-7, with TRBD2 matching 9 bases. V dropped 3 bases and J dropped 3; count of bases not matched to a gene: 6. Per the germline V gene, CDR1 is SGHAT and CDR2 is FQDESV (reference sequence). This CDR3 has 15 residues. The CDR3 reads CASSFQAGGSYEQYF. The CDR3 DNA reads TGTGCCAGCAGCTTCCAAGCGGGGGGTAGCTACGAGCAGTACTTC.

This chain uses TRBV28 with TRBJ2-7; possible D gene TRBD1, 6 bases. V lost 1 base and J 6 bases, leaving 13 bases between the germline ends. Germline values: CDR1 MDHEN, CDR2 SYDVKM. The CDR3 sequence is 14 residues long. CDR3 sequence reads: CASSLYRDEGEQYF. CDR3 coding DNA: TGTGCCAGCAGTTTATACAGGGACGAGGGCGAGCAGTACTTC.

The chain has TRBV19 and TRBJ2-2; TRBD1 matches at 7 bases. The CDR3 has 17 residues. The V gene end was trimmed by 7 bases and the J gene end by 5 bases; junction bases not matched to a gene: 16. In germline, CDR1 is LNHDA, CDR2 SQIVND (reference sequence). The DNA of the CDR3 is TGTGCCAGTAAGGGACAGTCGGAGACAAGGGGTACCGGGGAGCTGTTTTTT. As protein: CASKGQSETRGTGELFF.

This clone has a handful of counts. V usage is TRBV27 and J usage is TRBJ1-6; D unresolved. Trimming cost V 2 bases and J 9 bases, with 14 bases left between them. The germline V gene encodes CDR1 MNHEY and CDR2 SMNVEV (reference sequence). The CDR3 runs to 15 residues. The CDR3 reads CASSLAEVGISPLHF. CDR3 sequence (DNA): TGTGCCAGCAGTTTAGCAGAGGTGGGGATTTCACCCCTCCACTTT.

CDR3 loop: CASGTPGLPYEQYF. Written as DNA, the CDR3 is TGTGCCAGCGGGACCCCGGGACTTCCGTACGAGCAGTACTTC. This chain uses TRBV27 with TRBJ2-7; D perhaps matches TRBD2 (6 bases). Germline V gene sequence: CDR1 MNHEY, CDR2 SMNVEV (reference sequence). Trimming shortened V by 8 bases and J by 4 bases, and 18 bases separated the two germline ends. This CDR3 comprises 14 residues.

This clone came up a few times. This chain uses TRBV6-1 with TRBJ2-1, with 14 bases identical to TRBD2. The length of the CDR3 is 16 residues. Unmatched junction bases numbered 4, after V lost 5 bases and J lost 4 bases. The V gene's germline CDR1 is MNHNS and CDR2 SASEGT. CDR3 in amino acids: CASSKGTSGGYNEQFF. The CDR3 region has the DNA TGTGCCAGCAGTAAAGGGACTAGCGGGGGTTACAATGAGCAGTTCTTC.

The chain joins TRBV6-5 to TRBJ1-2; no definite D call. The CDR3 covers 12 residues. Trimming shortened V by 3 bases and J by 8 bases, and 10 bases separated the two germline ends. Looked up from germline, CDR1 is MNHEY and CDR2 is SVGAGI. In nucleotides, the CDR3 is TGTGCCAGCAGTTATAGGGCAGGAGGCTACACCTTC. Protein product: CASSYRAGGYTF.

The chain combines TRBV4-1 with TRBJ1-2, with D possibly being TRBD1 (6 bases). Trimming removed 0 bases at V and 0 bases at J, with 11 bases between. The CDR3 contains 16 residues. The V gene's germline CDR1 is MGHRA and CDR2 YSYEKL. CDR3 loop: CASSQDWGAPNYGYTF. The CDR3 DNA sequence: TGCGCCAGCAGCCAAGACTGGGGGGCGCCTAACTATGGCTACACCTTC.

For the CDR3, the DNA is TGTGCTAGTGCCTTTGCGGCGAACACTGAAGCTTTCTTT. Translating it yields CASAFAANTEAFF. The chain couples TRBV12-5 to TRBJ1-1; no clear D gene. Per germline, CDR1 LGHNT and CDR2 FRNRAP. The CDR3 runs to 13 residues. V was pared by 7 bases and J by 1 base, with 10 bases between.

This rearrangement joins TRBV5-5 to TRBJ2-1; TRBD1 or TRBD2 may be the D gene (6 bases each). Germline CDR1 is SGHKS and CDR2 is YYEKEE (reference sequence). This CDR3 region has 12 residues. Trimming shortened V by 2 bases and J by 8 bases, and 8 bases separated the two germline ends. The CDR3 DNA is TGTGCCAGCAGCTTTGGGGGGCATGAGCAGTTCTTC. Translating it yields CASSFGGHEQFF. The full variable domain, in which reference TRBV5-5 and TRBJ2-1 provide the parts outside the CDR3, is DAGVTQSPTHLIKTRGQQVTLRCSPISGHKSVSWYQQVLGQGPQFIFQYYEKEERGRGNFPDRFSARQFPNYSSELNVNALLLGDSALYLCASSFGGHEQFFGPGTRLTVL.

The chain couples TRBV9 to TRBJ1-2; D is undetermined. The CDR3 totals 14 residues. Germline values: CDR1 SGDLS, CDR2 YYNGEE. V dropped 3 bases and J dropped 2 bases, with 11 bases sitting between them. CDR3 loop: CASSETLANYGYTF. Here the CDR3 DNA reads TGTGCCAGCAGCGAAACCCTGGCGAACTATGGCTACACCTTC.

The rearrangement joins TRBV5-1 to TRBJ2-5; TRBD2 aligns across 8 bases. Germline-derived CDR1 and CDR2 are SGHRS and YFSETQ. This CDR3 region has 16 residues. Unmatched junction bases numbered 11, after V lost 0 bases and J lost 7 bases. CDR3: CASSLGGGYPGGTQYF. The CDR3 region has the DNA TGCGCCAGCAGCTTGGGCGGGGGGTACCCCGGAGGGACCCAGTACTTC.

The chain combines TRBV10-3 with TRBJ1-2; 7 nucleotides align to TRBD1. The V gene end was trimmed by 3 bases and the J gene end by 5 bases; junction bases not matched to a gene: 3. From germline, CDR1 is ENHRY and CDR2 SYGVKD. This CDR3 spans 13 amino acids. CDR3 region: CAISDDRVYGYTF. CDR3 coding DNA: TGTGCCATCAGTGACGACAGGGTATATGGCTACACCTTC.

The chain recombines TRBV19 with TRBJ2-1; TRBD2 matches at 7 bases. CDR3 length: 15 residues. CDR1 and CDR2 (germline): LNHDA, SQIVND (reference sequence). V shed 5 bases and J 5 bases; nucleotides not matched to a gene: 9. Written as DNA, the CDR3 is TGTGCCAGTAGTCCCTGGGAGGGAGGCAACAATGAGCAGTTCTTC. Its protein is CASSPWEGGNNEQFF.

The chain carries TRBV27 and TRBJ2-7; either TRBD1 or TRBD2 may supply D (5 bases each). The CDR3 sequence is 12 residues long. CDR1 is MNHEY and CDR2 is SMNVEV in the germline V gene (reference sequence). V lost 10 bases to trimming and J lost 2 bases, with 12 bases between them. CDR3 residues: CATGTYPYEQYF. The CDR3 region has the DNA TGTGCCACCGGGACGTATCCCTACGAGCAGTACTTC.

This chain connects TRBV6-5 to TRBJ1-2, with 7 bases that match TRBD1. From germline, CDR1 is MNHEY and CDR2 SVGAGI. With 7 bases clipped from V and 4 bases from J, the junction kept 12 bases outside the gene matches. This CDR3 has 15 amino acids. CDR3 bases: TGTGCCAGCACCTATAGGGACAGTTACAGCTATGGCTACACCTTC. Amino acids: CASTYRDSYSYGYTF.

The rearrangement joins TRBV4-1 to TRBJ1-5, with D possibly being TRBD1 (5 bases). CDR1 and CDR2 (germline): MGHRA, YSYEKL. The CDR3 has 14 amino acids. The V end was cut by 2 bases, the J end by 6 bases, with 11 bases between. The DNA for the CDR3 is TGCGCCAGCAGCCAATTAGGGGTGGTTCAGCCCCAGCATTTT. As protein: CASSQLGVVQPQHF.

The V call is TRBV6-6, the J call TRBJ2-7, with 7 bases lining up with TRBD1. CDR1 is MNHNY and CDR2 is SVGAGI in the germline V gene (reference sequence). The V segment lost 5 bases and the J segment 1 base; nucleotides outside the gene matches: 17. There are 18 residues in the CDR3. CDR3 amino acids: CASSHVRDSPLRSYEQYF. CDR3 DNA: TGTGCCAGCAGTCACGTCCGGGACAGCCCTCTTAGGTCCTACGAGCAGTACTTC.

The rearrangement links TRBV19 to TRBJ1-1, with 8 bases fitting TRBD1. The CDR3 runs to 14 residues. With 5 bases clipped from V and 5 bases from J, the junction kept 7 bases outside the gene matches. Per germline, CDR1 LNHDA and CDR2 SQIVND (reference sequence). CDR3 nucleotide sequence: TGTGCCAGTAGTGGCCGACAGGGGTGGACTGAAGCTTTCTTT. Translated: CASSGRQGWTEAFF. The complete variable domain, with remaining parts taken from reference TRBV19 and TRBJ1-1, reads DGGITQSPKYLFRKEGQNVTLSCEQNLNHDAMYWYRQDPGQGLRLIYYSQIVNDFQKGDIAEGYSVSREKKESFPLTVTSAQKNPTAFYLCASSGRQGWTEAFFGQGTRLTVV.

The genes are TRBV29-1 and TRBJ2-1, with 7 bases matching TRBD2. V lost 5 bases, J lost 10 bases, and 8 bases stayed unmatched. The CDR3 sequence is 12 residues long. CDR1 is SQVTM and CDR2 is ANQGSEA in the germline V gene. CDR3 sequence reads: CSVKRGVYEQFF. The DNA for the CDR3 is TGCAGCGTTAAACGGGGGGTTTACGAGCAGTTCTTC.

This clone was observed once. The chain has TRBV7-8 and TRBJ2-4, with D unresolved. Germline loops: CDR1 SGHVS, CDR2 FQNEAQ. V lost 4 bases, J lost 1 base, and 11 bases lay in between. The CDR3 runs 15 residues. The CDR3 nucleotides are TGTGCCAGCAGCTCTGTTTCCCAGGCCAAAAACATTCAGTACTTC. Protein: CASSSVSQAKNIQYF.

The chain employs TRBV5-6 and TRBJ2-2; D not resolved. Trimming removed 0 bases from V and 4 bases from J, with 7 bases in between. The germline gives CDR1 SGHDT, CDR2 YYEEEE. The CDR3 loop spans 14 amino acids. The CDR3 loop reads CASSLETSTGELFF. The CDR3 nucleotides read TGTGCCAGCAGCTTGGAGACGTCCACCGGGGAGCTGTTTTTT. Variable domain in full (rest from reference TRBV5-6 and TRBJ2-2): DAGVTQSPTHLIKTRGQQVTLRCSPKSGHDTVSWYQQALGQGPQFIFQYYEEEERQRGNFPDRFSGHQFPNYSSELNVNALLLGDSALYLCASSLETSTGELFFGEGSRLTVL.